Sequencing of this TCR beta chain was carried out in a study of tumor-infiltrating lymphocytes in primary liver carcinoma. General study points: The top-250-clone fraction was significantly higher in tumors than in blood (p = 0.039).

About this clonotype itself: Its antigen is undetermined. The junction and the germline gene differ at one end; a read error may be behind it.

The CDR3 loop spans 14 amino acids. From about 0.5 ug of total RNA, TCR beta-specific cDNA was reverse-transcribed using a constant-region primer. Slightly modified ARM-PCR with three nested multiplex PCR rounds yielded TCR beta libraries. Both of the initial two PCR rounds ran for about 9 cycles and employed TRBV1-TRBV30 forward primers alongside a C-beta reverse primer. TCRdb passed the multiplex PCR reads through MiXCR, listing each CDR3 protein once. This repertoire shows some 190,000 distinct CDR3 sequences, 85% found once; its top ten account for about a sixth. Without any cell sorting, roughly 18-31 mg of bulk tissue yielded co-extracted RNA and DNA. Chronic HBV infection, untreated so far, was present in the patients.

Sequenced: tumor tissue from primary liver carcinoma. The genes are TRBV12-3 or TRBV12-4 and TRBJ2-7; D remains unclear. The receptor was derived from a man aged 40-49 years with primary liver carcinoma and hepatitis B virus infection. CDR3 bases: TGTGCCAGCAATTTAGTAGGCAGACCATTCGAACAGCACTTC. This gives the protein CASNLVGRPFEQHF.